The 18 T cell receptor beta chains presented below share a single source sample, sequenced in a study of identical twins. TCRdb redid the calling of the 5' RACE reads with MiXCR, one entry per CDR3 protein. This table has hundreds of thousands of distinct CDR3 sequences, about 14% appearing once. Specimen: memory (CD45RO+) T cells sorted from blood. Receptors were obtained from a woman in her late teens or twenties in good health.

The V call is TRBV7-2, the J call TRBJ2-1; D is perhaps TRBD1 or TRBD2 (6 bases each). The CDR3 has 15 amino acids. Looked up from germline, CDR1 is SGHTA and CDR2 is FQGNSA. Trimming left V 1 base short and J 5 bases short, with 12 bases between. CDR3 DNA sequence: TGTGCCAGCAGCTTAGAGGGGGGACCAAACAATGAGCAGTTCTTC. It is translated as CASSLEGGPNNEQFF.

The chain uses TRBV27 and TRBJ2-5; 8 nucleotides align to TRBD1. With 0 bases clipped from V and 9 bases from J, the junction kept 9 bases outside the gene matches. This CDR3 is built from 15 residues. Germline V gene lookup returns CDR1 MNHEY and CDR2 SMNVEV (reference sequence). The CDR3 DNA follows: TGTGCCAGCAGTTTATCTGGGACAGGACCTCGGGCCCAGTACTTC. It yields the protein CASSLSGTGPRAQYF.

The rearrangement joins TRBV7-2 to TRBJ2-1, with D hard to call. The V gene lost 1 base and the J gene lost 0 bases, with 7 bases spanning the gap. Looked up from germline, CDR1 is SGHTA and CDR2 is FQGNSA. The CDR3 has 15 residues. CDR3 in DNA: TGTGCCAGCAGCTTAGGGCAGATCTCCTACAATGAGCAGTTCTTC. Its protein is CASSLGQISYNEQFF.

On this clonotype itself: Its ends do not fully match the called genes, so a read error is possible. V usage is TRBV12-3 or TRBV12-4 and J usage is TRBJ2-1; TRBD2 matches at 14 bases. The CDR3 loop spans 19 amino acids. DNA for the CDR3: TGTGCCATCAGTTCCCCAGGGACTAGCGGGAGAGGGTCCTACAATGAGCAGTTCTTC. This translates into CAISSPGTSGRGSYNEQFF.

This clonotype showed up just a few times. As DNA, the CDR3 is TGCAGCGTCCCCGGGGCAGGGCTTGTAACTGAAGCTTTCTTT. Translating gives CSVPGAGLVTEAFF. The chain joins TRBV29-1 to TRBJ1-1, with D tentatively TRBD1 (5 bases). This CDR3 is built from 14 residues. The germline V and J ends were trimmed by 6 bases and 5 bases, with 19 bases remaining between them. Germline V gene sequence: CDR1 SQVTM, CDR2 ANQGSEA.

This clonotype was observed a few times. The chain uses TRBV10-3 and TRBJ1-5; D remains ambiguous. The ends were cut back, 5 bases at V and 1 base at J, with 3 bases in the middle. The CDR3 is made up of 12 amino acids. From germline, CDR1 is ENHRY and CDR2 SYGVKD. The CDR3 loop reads CAISRSNQPQHF. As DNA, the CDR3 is TGTGCCATCAGTCGGAGCAATCAGCCCCAGCATTTT.

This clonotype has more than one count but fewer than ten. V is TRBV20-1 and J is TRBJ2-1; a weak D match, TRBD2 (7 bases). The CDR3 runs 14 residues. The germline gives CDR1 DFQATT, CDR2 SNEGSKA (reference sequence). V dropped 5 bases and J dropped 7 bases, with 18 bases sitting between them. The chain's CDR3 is CSAGPGGGWNEQFF. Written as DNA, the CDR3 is TGCAGTGCTGGTCCGGGGGGCGGCTGGAATGAGCAGTTCTTC.

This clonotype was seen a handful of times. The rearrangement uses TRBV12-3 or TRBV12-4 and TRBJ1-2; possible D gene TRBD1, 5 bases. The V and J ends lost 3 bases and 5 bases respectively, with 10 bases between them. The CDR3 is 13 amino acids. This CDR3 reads CASSLSGWYGYTF. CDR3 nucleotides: TGTGCCAGCAGTTTGTCAGGGTGGTATGGCTACACCTTC.

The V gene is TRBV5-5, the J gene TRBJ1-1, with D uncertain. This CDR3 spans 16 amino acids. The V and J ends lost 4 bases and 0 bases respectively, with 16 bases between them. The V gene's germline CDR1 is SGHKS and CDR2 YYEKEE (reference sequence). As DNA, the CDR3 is TGTGCCAGCAGCAAGGGCCCTTCGGAGATGAACACTGAAGCTTTCTTT. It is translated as CASSKGPSEMNTEAFF. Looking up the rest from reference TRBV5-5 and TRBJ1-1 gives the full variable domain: DAGVTQSPTHLIKTRGQQVTLRCSPISGHKSVSWYQQVLGQGPQFIFQYYEKEERGRGNFPDRFSARQFPNYSSELNVNALLLGDSALYLCASSKGPSEMNTEAFFGQGTRLTVV.

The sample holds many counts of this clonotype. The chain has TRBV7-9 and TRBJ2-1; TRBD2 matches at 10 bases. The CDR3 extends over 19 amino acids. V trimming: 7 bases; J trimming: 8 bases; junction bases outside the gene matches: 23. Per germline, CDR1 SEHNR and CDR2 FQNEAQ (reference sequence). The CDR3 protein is CASTLNRLAGVQKQHEQFF. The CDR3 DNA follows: TGTGCCAGCACCCTAAATAGGCTAGCGGGAGTCCAAAAACAACATGAGCAGTTCTTC.

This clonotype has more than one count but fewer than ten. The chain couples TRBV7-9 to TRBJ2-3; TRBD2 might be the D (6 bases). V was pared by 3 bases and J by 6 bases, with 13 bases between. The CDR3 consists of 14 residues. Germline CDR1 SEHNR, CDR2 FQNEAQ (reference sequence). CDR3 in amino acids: CASSFGLSSDTQYF. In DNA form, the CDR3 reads TGTGCCAGCAGCTTCGGACTAAGTTCGGATACGCAGTATTTT.

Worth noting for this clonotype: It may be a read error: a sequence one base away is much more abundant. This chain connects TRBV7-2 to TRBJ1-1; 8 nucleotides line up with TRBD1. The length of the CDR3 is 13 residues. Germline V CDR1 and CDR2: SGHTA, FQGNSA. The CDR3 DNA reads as TGTGCCAGCAGCTCACAGGGGGTGACTGAAGCTGTCTTT. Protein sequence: CASSSQGVTEAVF.

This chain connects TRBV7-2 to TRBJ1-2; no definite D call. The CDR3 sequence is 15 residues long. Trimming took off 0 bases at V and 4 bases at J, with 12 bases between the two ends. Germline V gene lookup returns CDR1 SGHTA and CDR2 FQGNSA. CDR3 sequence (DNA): TGTGCCAGCAGCTTAGCGCTAACGGACCTCTATGGCTACACCTTC. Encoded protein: CASSLALTDLYGYTF.

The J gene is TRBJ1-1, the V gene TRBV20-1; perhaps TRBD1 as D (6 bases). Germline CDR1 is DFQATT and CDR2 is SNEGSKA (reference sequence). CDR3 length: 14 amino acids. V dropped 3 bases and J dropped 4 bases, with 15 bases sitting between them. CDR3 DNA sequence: TGCAGTGCTAGGATCCCAGGGGTGGTCACTGAAGCTTTCTTT. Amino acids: CSARIPGVVTEAFF.

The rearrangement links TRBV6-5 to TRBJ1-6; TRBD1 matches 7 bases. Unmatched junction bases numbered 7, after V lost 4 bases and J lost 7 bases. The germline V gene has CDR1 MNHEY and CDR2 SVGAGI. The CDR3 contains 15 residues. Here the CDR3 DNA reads TGTGCCAGCAGTTGGTCGGGACAGAACAATTCACCCCTCCACTTT. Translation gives CASSWSGQNNSPLHF.

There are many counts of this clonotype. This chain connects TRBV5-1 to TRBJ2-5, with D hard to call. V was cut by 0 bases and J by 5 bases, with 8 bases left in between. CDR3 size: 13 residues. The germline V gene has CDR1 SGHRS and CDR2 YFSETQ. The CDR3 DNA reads TGCGCCAGCAGCTTGGAGGGCCCTGAGACCCAGTACTTC. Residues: CASSLEGPETQYF. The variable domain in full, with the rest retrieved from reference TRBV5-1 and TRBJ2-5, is KAGVTQTPRYLIKTRGQQVTLSCSPISGHRSVSWYQQTPGQGLQFLFEYFSETQRNKGNFPGRFSGRQFSNSRSEMNVSTLELGDSALYLCASSLEGPETQYFGPGTRLLVL.

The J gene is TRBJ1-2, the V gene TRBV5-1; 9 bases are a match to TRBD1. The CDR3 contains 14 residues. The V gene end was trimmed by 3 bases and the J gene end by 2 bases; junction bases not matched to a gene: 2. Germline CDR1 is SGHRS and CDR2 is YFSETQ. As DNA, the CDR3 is TGCGCCAGCAGCTCACAGGGGGCCAACTATGGCTACACCTTC. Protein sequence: CASSSQGANYGYTF.

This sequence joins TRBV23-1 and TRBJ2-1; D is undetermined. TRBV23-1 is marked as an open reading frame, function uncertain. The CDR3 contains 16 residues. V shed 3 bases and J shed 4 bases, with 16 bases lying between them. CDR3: CASSHRTSRPYNEQFF. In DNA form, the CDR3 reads TGCGCCAGCAGTCACCGAACCTCTCGACCGTACAATGAGCAGTTCTTC.